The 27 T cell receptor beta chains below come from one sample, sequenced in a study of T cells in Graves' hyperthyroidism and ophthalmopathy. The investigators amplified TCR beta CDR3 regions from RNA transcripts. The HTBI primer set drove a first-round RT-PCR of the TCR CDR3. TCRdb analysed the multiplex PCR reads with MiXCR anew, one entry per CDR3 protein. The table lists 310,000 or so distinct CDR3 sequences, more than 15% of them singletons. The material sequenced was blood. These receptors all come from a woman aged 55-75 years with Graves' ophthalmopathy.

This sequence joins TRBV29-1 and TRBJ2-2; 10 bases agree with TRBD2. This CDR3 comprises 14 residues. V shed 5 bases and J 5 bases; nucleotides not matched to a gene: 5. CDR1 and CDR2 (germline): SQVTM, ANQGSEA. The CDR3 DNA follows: TGCAGCGTTAGCGGGGGGGCCGGGACCGGGGAGCTGTTTTTT. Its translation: CSVSGGAGTGELFF.

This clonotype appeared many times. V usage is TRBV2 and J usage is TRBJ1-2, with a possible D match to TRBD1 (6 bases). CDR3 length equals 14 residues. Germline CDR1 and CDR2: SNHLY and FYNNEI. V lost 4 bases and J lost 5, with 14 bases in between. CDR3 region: CASSADRWGYGYTF. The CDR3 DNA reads TGTGCCAGCAGTGCCGACAGGTGGGGGTATGGCTACACCTTC.

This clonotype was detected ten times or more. CDR3 in amino acids: CAWSREYWGNEQFF. DNA of the CDR3: TGTGCCTGGAGTCGAGAATATTGGGGCAATGAGCAGTTCTTC. This chain joins TRBV30 and TRBJ2-1; no reliable D call. Per germline, CDR1 GTSNPN and CDR2 SVGIG (reference sequence). The CDR3 covers 14 residues. The ends were cut back, 2 bases at V and 6 bases at J, with 14 bases in the middle.

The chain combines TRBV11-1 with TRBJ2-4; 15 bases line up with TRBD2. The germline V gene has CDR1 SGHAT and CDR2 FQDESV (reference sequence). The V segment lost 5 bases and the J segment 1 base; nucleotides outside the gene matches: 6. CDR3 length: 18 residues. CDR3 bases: TGTGCCAGCAGCCTGGGACTAGCGGGAGGAAGGGCCAAAAACATTCAGTACTTC. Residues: CASSLGLAGGRAKNIQYF. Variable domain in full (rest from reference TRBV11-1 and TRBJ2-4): EAEVAQSPRYKITEKSQAVAFWCDPISGHATLYWYRQILGQGPELLVQFQDESVVDDSQLPKDRFSAERLKGVDSTLKIQPAELGDSAMYLCASSLGLAGGRAKNIQYFGAGTRLSVL.

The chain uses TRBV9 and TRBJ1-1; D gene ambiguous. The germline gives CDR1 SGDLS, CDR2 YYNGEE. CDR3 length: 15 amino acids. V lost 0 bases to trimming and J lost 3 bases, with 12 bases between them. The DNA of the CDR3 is TGTGCCAGCAGCGTAGGTGGCCGACCCGACACTGAAGCTTTCTTT. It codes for CASSVGGRPDTEAFF.

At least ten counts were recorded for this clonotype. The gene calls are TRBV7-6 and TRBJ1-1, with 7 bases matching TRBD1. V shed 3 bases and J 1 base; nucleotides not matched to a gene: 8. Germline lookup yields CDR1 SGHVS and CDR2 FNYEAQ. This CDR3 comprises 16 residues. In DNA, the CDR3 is TGTGCCAGCAGCTTGGCGGTTGCAGGGGGGAACACTGAAGCTTTCTTT. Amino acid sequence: CASSLAVAGGNTEAFF.

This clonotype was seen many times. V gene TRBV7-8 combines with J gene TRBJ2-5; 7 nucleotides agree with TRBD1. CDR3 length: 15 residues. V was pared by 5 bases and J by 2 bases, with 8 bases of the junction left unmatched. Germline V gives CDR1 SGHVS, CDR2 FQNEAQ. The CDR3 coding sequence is TGTGCCAGCAGCCTCTGGACAGGCACGCAAGAGACCCAGTACTTC. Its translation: CASSLWTGTQETQYF.

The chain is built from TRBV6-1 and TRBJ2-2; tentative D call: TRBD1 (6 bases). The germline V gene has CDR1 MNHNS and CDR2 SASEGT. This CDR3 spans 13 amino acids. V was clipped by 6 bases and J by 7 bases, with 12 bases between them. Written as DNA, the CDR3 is TGTGCCAGCAGCCGGGACATGTTCGGGGAGCTGTTTTTT. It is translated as CASSRDMFGELFF.

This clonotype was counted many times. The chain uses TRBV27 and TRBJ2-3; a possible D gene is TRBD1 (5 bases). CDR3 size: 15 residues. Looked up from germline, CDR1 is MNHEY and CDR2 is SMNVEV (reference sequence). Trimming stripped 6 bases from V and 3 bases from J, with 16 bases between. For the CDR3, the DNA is TGTGCCAGCAGGGCAGGACACTATGCGACAGATACGCAGTATTTT. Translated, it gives CASRAGHYATDTQYF.

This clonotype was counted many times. This CDR3 reads CASSLDASGYGYTF. CDR3 coding DNA: TGTGCCAGCAGCTTAGACGCCTCGGGCTATGGCTACACCTTC. The rearrangement links TRBV7-9 to TRBJ1-2, with D unclear. V was pared by 1 base and J by 4 bases, with 10 bases between. This CDR3 region has 14 residues. Germline V gene data show CDR1 as SEHNR and CDR2 as FQNEAQ (reference sequence). The full variable domain, with the rest looked up from reference TRBV7-9 and TRBJ1-2, is DTGVSQNPRHKITKRGQNVTFRCDPISEHNRLYWYRQTLGQGPEFLTYFQNEAQLEKSRLLSDRFSAERPKGSFSTLEIQRTEQGDSAMYLCASSLDASGYGYTFGSGTRLTVV.

The CDR3 here is CASSPSRVGDEQFF. In DNA form, the CDR3 reads TGCGCCAGCAGCCCCAGCAGGGTGGGGGATGAGCAGTTCTTC. The genes are TRBV4-1 and TRBJ2-1, with D perhaps TRBD1 or TRBD2 (5 bases each). Germline-derived CDR1 and CDR2 are MGHRA and YSYEKL. V was trimmed by 4 bases and J by 8 bases, leaving 15 bases between them. The CDR3 runs 14 residues.

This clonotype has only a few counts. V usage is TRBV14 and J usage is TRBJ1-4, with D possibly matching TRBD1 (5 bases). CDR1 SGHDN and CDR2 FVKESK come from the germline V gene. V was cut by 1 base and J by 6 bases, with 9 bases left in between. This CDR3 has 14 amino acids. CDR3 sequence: CASSQARADEKLFF. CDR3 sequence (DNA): TGTGCCAGCAGCCAAGCCAGGGCCGATGAAAAACTGTTTTTT.

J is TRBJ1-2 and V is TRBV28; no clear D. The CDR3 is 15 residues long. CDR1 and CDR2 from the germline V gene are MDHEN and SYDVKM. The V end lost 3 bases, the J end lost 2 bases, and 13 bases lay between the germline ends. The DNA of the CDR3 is TGTGCCAGCAGTTTCCCCGGGCAGGCGAACTATGGCTACACCTTC. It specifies CASSFPGQANYGYTF.

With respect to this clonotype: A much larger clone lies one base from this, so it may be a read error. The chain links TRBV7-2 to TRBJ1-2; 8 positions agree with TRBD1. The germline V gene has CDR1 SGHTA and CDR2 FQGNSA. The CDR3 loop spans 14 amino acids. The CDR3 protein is CVSTSARTGNGYTF. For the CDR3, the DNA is TGTGTCAGCACCTCAGCCAGGACAGGGAACGGCTACACCTTC.

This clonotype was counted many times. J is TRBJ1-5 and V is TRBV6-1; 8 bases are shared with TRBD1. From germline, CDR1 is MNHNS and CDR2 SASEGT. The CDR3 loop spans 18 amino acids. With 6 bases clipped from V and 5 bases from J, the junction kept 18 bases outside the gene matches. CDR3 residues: CASSPRRTGNRGDQPQHF. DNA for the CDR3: TGTGCCAGCAGCCCCCGAAGGACAGGGAATCGGGGGGATCAGCCCCAGCATTTT.

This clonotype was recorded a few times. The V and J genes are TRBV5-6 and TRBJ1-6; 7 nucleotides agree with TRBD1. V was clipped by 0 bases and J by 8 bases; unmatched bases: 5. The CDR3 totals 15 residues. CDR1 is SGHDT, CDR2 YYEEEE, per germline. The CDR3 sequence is CASSLEGGADSPLHF. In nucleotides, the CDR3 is TGTGCCAGCAGCTTGGAAGGGGGCGCGGATTCACCCCTCCACTTT.

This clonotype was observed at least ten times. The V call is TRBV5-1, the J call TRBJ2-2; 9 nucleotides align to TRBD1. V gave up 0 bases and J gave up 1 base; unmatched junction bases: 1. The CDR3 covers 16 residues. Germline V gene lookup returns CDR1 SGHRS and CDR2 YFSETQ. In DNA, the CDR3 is TGCGCCAGCAGCTTGGTGGGACAGGGGAACACCGGGGAGCTGTTTTTT. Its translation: CASSLVGQGNTGELFF.

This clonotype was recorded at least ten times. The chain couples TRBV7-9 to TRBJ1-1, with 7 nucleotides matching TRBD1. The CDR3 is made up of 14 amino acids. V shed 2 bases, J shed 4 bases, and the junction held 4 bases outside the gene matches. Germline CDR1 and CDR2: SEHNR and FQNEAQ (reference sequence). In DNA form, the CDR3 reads TGTGCCAGCAGCTTAAGGGGGCAGGGCACTGAAGCTTTCTTT. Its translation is CASSLRGQGTEAFF.

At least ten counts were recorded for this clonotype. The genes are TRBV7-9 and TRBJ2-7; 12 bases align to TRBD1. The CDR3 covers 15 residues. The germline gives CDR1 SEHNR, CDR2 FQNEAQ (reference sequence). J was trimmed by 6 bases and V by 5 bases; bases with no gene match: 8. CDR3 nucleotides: TGTGCCAGCAGCCGTCCGGGACAGGGGGCGAGCGAGCAGTACTTC. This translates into CASSRPGQGASEQYF. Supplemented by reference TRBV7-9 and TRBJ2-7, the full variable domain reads DTGVSQNPRHKITKRGQNVTFRCDPISEHNRLYWYRQTLGQGPEFLTYFQNEAQLEKSRLLSDRFSAERPKGSFSTLEIQRTEQGDSAMYLCASSRPGQGASEQYFGPGTRLTVT.

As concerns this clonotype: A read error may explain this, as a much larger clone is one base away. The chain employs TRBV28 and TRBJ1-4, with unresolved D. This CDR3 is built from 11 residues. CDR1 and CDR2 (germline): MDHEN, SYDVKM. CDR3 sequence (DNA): TGTGCCAGCCGTTTAGCCCGAAAACTGTTTTTT. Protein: CASRLARKLFF.

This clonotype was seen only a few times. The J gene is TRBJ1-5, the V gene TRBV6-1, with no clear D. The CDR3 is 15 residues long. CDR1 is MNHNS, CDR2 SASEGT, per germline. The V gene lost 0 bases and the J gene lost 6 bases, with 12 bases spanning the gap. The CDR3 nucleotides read TGTGCCAGCAGTGAAGCGCTAAAAGGGAGTCAGCCCCAGCATTTT. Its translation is CASSEALKGSQPQHF.

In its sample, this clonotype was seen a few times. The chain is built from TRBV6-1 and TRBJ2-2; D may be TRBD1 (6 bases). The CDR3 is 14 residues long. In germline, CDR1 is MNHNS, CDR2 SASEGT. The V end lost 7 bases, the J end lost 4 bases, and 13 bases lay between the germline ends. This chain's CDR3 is CASIGRGATGELFF. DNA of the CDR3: TGTGCCAGCATTGGCAGGGGTGCCACCGGGGAGCTGTTTTTT.

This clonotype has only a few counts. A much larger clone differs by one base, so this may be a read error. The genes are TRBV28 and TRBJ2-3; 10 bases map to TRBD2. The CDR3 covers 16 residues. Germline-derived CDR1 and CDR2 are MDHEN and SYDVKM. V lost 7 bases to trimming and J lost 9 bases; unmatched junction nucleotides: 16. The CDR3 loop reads CASKTSGDPALRTQYF. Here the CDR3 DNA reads TGTGCCAGCAAAACTAGCGGGGACCCCGCACTTCGCACGCAGTATTTT. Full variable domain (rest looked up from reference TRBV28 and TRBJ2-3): DVKVTQSSRYLVKRTGEKVFLECVQDMDHENMFWYRQDPGLGLRLIYFSYDVKMKEKGDIPEGYSVSREKKERFSLILESASTNQTSMYLCASKTSGDPALRTQYFGPGTRLTVL.

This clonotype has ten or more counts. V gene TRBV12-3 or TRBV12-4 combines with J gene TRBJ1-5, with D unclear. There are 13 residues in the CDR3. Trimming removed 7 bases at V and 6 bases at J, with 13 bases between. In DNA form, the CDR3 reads TGTGCCAGCACTATCGGGTATGGTCAGCCCCAGCATTTT. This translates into CASTIGYGQPQHF.

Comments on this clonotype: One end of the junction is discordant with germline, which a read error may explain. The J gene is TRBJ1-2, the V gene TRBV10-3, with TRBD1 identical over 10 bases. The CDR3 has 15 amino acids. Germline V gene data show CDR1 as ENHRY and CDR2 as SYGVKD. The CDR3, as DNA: TGTGCCACCAGTGATGGACAGGGGGGTGACTATGGCTACACCTTC. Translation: CATSDGQGGDYGYTF.

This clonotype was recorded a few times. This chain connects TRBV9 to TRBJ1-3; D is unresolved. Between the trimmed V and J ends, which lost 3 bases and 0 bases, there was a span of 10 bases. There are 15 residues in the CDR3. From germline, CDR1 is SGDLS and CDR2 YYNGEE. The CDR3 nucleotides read TGTGCCAGCAGCGGACAAAGCATCTCTGGAAACACCATATATTTT. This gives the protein CASSGQSISGNTIYF.

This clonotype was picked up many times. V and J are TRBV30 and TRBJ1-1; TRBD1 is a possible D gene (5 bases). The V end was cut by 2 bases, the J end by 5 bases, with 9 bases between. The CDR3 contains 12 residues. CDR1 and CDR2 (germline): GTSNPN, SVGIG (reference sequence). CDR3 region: CAWSWGGTEAFF. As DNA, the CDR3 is TGTGCCTGGAGTTGGGGGGGAACTGAAGCTTTCTTT.